The subject of this entry is one T cell receptor beta chain. The target antigen is unknown. 60 Vbeta and 13 Jbeta primers were used in PCR. Methods used by the authors: Later reanalysis found around 84 million unique TCR beta chains, around 10 million of them shared. Sequencing was performed with immunoSEQ multiplex PCR; in TCRdb, only in-frame clones are kept and a portion is missing. That table furnishes V, J and clone size, whereas the DNA furnished D and trimming. Counted here are about 170,000 clones, around 75% occurring once; the ten biggest clones make up under 3%. The CDR3 runs to 13 residues. The V gene lost 4 bases and the J gene lost 0 bases, with 5 bases spanning the gap. Germline V gives CDR1 SGDLS, CDR2 YYNGEE. These data are taken from a study of cytomegalovirus exposure and HLA in healthy donors. Whole-study findings and limits: Reported results showed that the classifier diagnosed cytomegalovirus status with high specificity and sensitivity. Listed as cytomegalovirus-associated were 150 to 200 TCR beta chains. Near-uniform donor sequencing depth was presumed by presence/absence analyses.

Sequencing used PBMCs. The V gene is TRBV9, the J gene TRBJ1-3, with D unresolved. This receptor was obtained from a male donor in good health and CMV-seronegative. The CDR3 loop is CASSPLSGNTIYF. The CDR3 DNA is TGTGCCAGCAGCCCACTCTCTGGAAACACCATATATTTT.